This T cell receptor beta chain was sequenced during a study of Ad26.COV2.S vaccination and SARS-CoV-2 variants. This CDR3 comprises 13 residues. The germline V gene encodes CDR1 MDHEN and CDR2 SYDVKM. Trimming took 6 bases from V and 7 from J; bases not matched to a gene: 8. Documented treatment: around 19 received Ad26.COV2.S at low or high dose, single or two shots; roughly five received placebo; per-sample allocation not given. The study sampled participants on day 63 after the first vaccine or placebo injection. The method was immunoSEQ multiplex PCR; TCRdb's version includes in-frame clones alone and lacks a portion of them. This sample yields about 480,000 clones, of which about 83% are seen a single time; 9.5% to 15% belongs to the top ten. Note on this clone: No antigen is known for it.

Study outcomes and limitations: Breadth measured for non-spike TCRs was similar across vaccine and placebo recipients.

The chain employs TRBV28 and TRBJ1-1; TRBD1 matches 7 bases. The source material was peripheral blood, sampled in a trial of Ad26.COV2.S vaccine versus placebo. The TCR sequence derives from a person aged 18-65 years who received the Ad26.COV2.S COVID-19 vaccine or a placebo. CDR3 nucleotide sequence: TGTGCCAGCAGCCCGACAGGGCTCGTTGAAGCTTTCTTT. This encodes CASSPTGLVEAFF. The entire variable domain, with the rest obtained from reference TRBV28 and TRBJ1-1, is as follows: DVKVTQSSRYLVKRTGEKVFLECVQDMDHENMFWYRQDPGLGLRLIYFSYDVKMKEKGDIPEGYSVSREKKERFSLILESASTNQTSMYLCASSPTGLVEAFFGQGTRLTVV.